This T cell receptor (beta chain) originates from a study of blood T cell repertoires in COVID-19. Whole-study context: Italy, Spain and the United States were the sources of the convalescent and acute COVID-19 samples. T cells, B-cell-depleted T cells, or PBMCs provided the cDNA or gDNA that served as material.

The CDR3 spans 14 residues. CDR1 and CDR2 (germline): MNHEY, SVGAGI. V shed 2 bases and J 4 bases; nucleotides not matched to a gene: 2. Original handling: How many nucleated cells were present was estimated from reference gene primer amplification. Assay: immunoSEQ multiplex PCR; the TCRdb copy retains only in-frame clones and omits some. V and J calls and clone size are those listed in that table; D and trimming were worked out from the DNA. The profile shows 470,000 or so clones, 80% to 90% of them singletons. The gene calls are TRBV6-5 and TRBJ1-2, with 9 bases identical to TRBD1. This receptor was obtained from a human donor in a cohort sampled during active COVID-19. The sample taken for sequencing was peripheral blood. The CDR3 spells CASSYATGGYGYTF. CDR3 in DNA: TGTGCCAGCAGTTACGCGACAGGGGGCTATGGCTACACCTTC.